The entry that follows covers one T cell receptor (beta chain) sequence. What it binds is not known. Before thyroid surgery, none of the patients had received any treatment. These data are taken from a study of metastatic and nonmetastatic thyroid tumors. Study at large: Repertoire comparison spanned blood and tumor or nodule tissue of malignant and benign thyroid patients.

In the study's own analysis: To classify distant metastasis in papillary thyroid cancer, a model was built from CDR3 differences across clinicopathological groups. TCRdb reprocessed the PCR reads using MiXCR. The V and J calls and clone size are TCRdb's, not the authors'. The sample records tens of thousands of clones, 20% to 25% being singletons. Germline V gene lookup returns CDR1 LGHDT and CDR2 YNNKEL (reference sequence). V trimming: 10 bases; J trimming: 0 bases; junction bases outside the gene matches: 5. The CDR3 is 14 amino acids. Whole-study results and caveats: Compared with benign nodules, malignant thyroid tumors were reported to have significantly higher TCR beta diversity in both blood and tumor.

The rearrangement joins TRBV3-1 to TRBJ2-7; 11 bases are shared with TRBD1. Sequenced sample: blood. This receptor was obtained from a female donor with papillary thyroid cancer or a benign thyroid nodule (not recorded which). Some clones in this sample may be carry-over from other donors' samples. CDR3 protein: CATRDRGSSYEQYF. The DNA for the CDR3 is TGTGCCACTCGGGACAGGGGGAGCTCCTACGAGCAGTACTTC.